This TCR beta chain was profiled in a study of breast tumors, draining lymph nodes, adjacent tissues. TCRdb reprocessed the multiplex PCR reads with MiXCR, giving one entry per CDR3 protein. The repertoire holds fewer than 300,000 distinct CDR3 sequences, approximately 30% seen once, with 1.2% to 1.5% in the top ten. Axillary draining lymph nodes of breast cancer patients supplied the node samples. Overall study findings and caveats: Data only fit, rather than demonstrated, lymph node origin of most tumor T cells. The data were judged consistent with most tumor T cells coming from lymph node and expanding in tumor. Luminal-like breast cancer showed significantly higher tumor–nontumor repertoire similarity than basal-like.

In this sample, this clonotype turned up many times. Its antigen is undetermined. This TCR was recovered from a female donor with breast cancer. Some clones in this sample may be carry-over from other donors' samples. Sequencing was done on a sample of axillary lymph node tissue.

The CDR3 spells CASRTAGLAEETQYF. The CDR3 bases are TGTGCCAGCAGGACCGCGGGACTAGCGGAAGAGACCCAGTACTTC. This rearrangement joins TRBV2 to TRBJ2-5, with 11 bases matching TRBD2. Germline V gene lookup returns CDR1 SNHLY and CDR2 FYNNEI. The V gene end was trimmed by 6 bases and the J gene end by 3 bases; junction bases not matched to a gene: 6. This CDR3 comprises 15 residues. The variable domain in full, completed from reference TRBV2 and TRBJ2-5, reads EPEVTQTPSHQVTQMGQEVILRCVPISNHLYFYWYRQILGQKVEFLVSFYNNEISEKSEIFDDQFSVERPDGSNFTLKIRSTKLEDSAMYFCASRTAGLAEETQYFGPGTRLLVL.